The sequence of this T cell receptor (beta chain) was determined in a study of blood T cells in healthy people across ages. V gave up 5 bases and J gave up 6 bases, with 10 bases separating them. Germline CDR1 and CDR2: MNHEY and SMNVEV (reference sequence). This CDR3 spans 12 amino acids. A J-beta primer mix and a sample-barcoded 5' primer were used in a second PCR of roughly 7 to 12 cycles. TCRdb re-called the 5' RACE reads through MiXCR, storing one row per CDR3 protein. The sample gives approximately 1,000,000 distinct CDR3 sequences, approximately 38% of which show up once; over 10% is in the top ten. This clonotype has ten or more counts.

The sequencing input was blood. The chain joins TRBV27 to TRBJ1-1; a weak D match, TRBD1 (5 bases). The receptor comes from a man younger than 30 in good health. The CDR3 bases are TGTGCCAGCAGTCCCCGGGGGGCTGAAGCTTTCTTT. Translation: CASSPRGAEAFF.